The 2 T cell receptor beta chains below come from one sample, sequenced in a study of identifying expanded T cells in peripheral blood. Using immunoSEQ multiplex PCR, the repertoire was profiled, and TCRdb retains in-frame clones only, with some absent. The sample has about 89,000 clones, approximately 88% seen once. Material for sequencing was blood. Receptors were obtained from a person between 18 and 75 years old in good health.

The V call is TRBV5-4, the J call TRBJ2-7; D is possibly TRBD2 (6 bases). The germline V gene has CDR1 SGHNT and CDR2 YYREEE (reference sequence). The CDR3 totals 16 residues. Trimming removed 3 bases at V and 5 bases at J, with 21 bases between. CDR3 residues: CASSSGVAPRLDEQYF. CDR3 nucleotide sequence: TGTGCCAGCAGCTCGGGAGTTGCGCCCCGGTTGGACGAGCAGTACTTC.

This clone was detected only once. This chain connects TRBV9 to TRBJ2-2; D remains unclear. CDR3 size: 15 residues. V lost 0 bases, J lost 4 bases, and 10 bases lay in between. The germline V gene has CDR1 SGDLS and CDR2 YYNGEE. Here the CDR3 DNA reads TGTGCCAGCAGCGTAGAGACACACCGCACCGGGGAGCTGTTTTTT. Its protein product is CASSVETHRTGELFF.